This record looks at one TCR beta chain sequence and its context. This clonotype was recorded at least ten times. Its binding antigen is unknown. The input lacks base qualities; no much larger clone sits a single base away. The treatment or condition label on this specimen signifies: allogeneic hematopoietic cell transplantation with graft depleted of TCRalphabeta T cells and CD19 B cells. TCRalphabeta/CD19-depleted allogeneic hematopoietic cell grafts were given to the transplant recipients, all of whom were children. The library was generated by PCR. TCRdb names Illumina HiSeq 2500 as the instrument used. TCR libraries were prepared with molecular barcoding, using unique molecular identifiers to normalize TCRbeta repertoire quantification. TCRdb handled the public reads itself, with Q25 trimming in fastp and clone calling in MiXCR, and kept productive beta chains. All rows with the same CDR3 protein become a single entry with the most common DNA and genes. This sample comprises about 300,000 distinct CDR3 sequences, about 9.5% of them detected only once. The top ten clonotypes cover around 7.5% of the sample.

V is reduced by 5 bases and J by 4 bases, leaving a spacing of 12 bases between them. In the germline V gene, CDR1 corresponds to MDHEN and CDR2 to SYDVKM. CDR3 length: 14 amino acids, cysteine to phenylalanine. Only the CDR3 DNA is retained, 42 bases long and in frame from the first base. These data come from a study of T-cell reconstitution after alpha-beta-depleted transplantation in children (dated by TCRdb to the mid-2010s). Regarding the study in general: The study quantitatively tracked T-cell immune reconstitution after TCRalphabeta/CD19-depleted allogeneic hematopoietic cell transplantation in children using TCR repertoire profiling. Summary of the overall study and its limitations: The frequencies of hyperexpanded clones fell over the following months, and after one year, T-cell counts and TCRbeta diversity were mostly attributed to newly produced T cells. In some patients, the high TCRbeta diversity seen at day 60 was put down to recipient T cells and intrathymic progenitors that had survived conditioning. The apparently early recovery of alphabetaT-cell counts about two months after transplant reportedly depended on only several hundred rapidly expanded clones that came from non-depleted graft cells.

The sequence came from a boy under two years old with acute myeloid leukemia, due to receive a stem cell transplant. The sequenced sample was PBMCs, obtained before TCRalphabeta/CD19-depleted stem cell transplant. The chain is encoded by TRBV28 joined to TRBJ1-5; no D gene call is confident. The bases read TGTGCCAGCAGTATATTGGGCCCTAATCAGCCCCAGCATTTT. Its translation reads: CASSILGPNQPQHF.